This T cell receptor beta chain comes out of a study of OX40 agonist ivuxolimab in advanced cancers. Profiling relied on immunoSEQ multiplex PCR, and the TCRdb table lists in-frame clones only, not all of them. The table records roughly 25,000 clones, approximately 83% of them present only once. The sequenced sample was CD4+ or CD8+ T cells sorted from blood, obtained in a trial of the OX40 agonist ivuxolimab. This receptor was identified in an adult with an advanced solid tumor such as melanoma, head and neck, liver or kidney cancer.

This CDR3 reads CASSLGFPQGGEAFF. CDR3 nucleotide sequence: TGTGCCAGCAGCTTAGGATTCCCACAGGGCGGTGAAGCTTTCTTT. This chain uses TRBV7-6 with TRBJ1-1, with D perhaps matching TRBD1 (6 bases). The CDR3 loop spans 15 amino acids. Germline-derived CDR1 and CDR2 are SGHVS and FNYEAQ. V was cut by 1 base and J by 7 bases, with 16 bases left in between.